This T cell receptor (beta chain) is drawn from a study of T cell responses to AZD1222 COVID-19 vaccine. Study outcomes and limitations: All repertoire sampling was performed exclusively after the peak T cell response. Donors were largely white British and mainly female; clonal diversity was possibly underestimated. Only a handful of AZD1222 recipients, roughly six in all, had baseline seropositivity. The CD4 TCRs associated with vaccination extended across spike and predominated at 160-218 and 743-854.

Here immunoSEQ multiplex PCR was the method, and the copy in TCRdb shows in-frame clones only, minus some. The top ten hold about 12% of the sample, which has 110,000 to 150,000 clones, around 92% seen once. Comments on this clone: Its specificity is unknown.

CDR3 length: 13 residues. Germline loops: CDR1 SNHLY, CDR2 FYNNEI. Trimming removed 3 bases from V and 4 bases from J; junction bases left unmatched: 1. The chain recombines TRBV2 with TRBJ2-7, with 9 bases aligning to TRBD2. The source was peripheral blood, collected after recovery from COVID-19. The source is an adult who had recovered from COVID-19. The CDR3 loop reads CASSDSGGYEQYF. The CDR3 bases are TGTGCCAGCAGTGATAGCGGGGGTTACGAGCAGTACTTC.